Each of the 21 T cell receptor beta chains below was sequenced from the same sample in a study of shared clonotypes between healthy human individuals. Here immunoSEQ multiplex PCR was the method, and the copy in TCRdb shows in-frame clones only, minus some. This table has around 700,000 clones, approximately 73% appearing once. Source material: memory CD4+ T cells sorted from blood. Subset described: CD45RA-negative fraction. These receptors were taken from a woman between 25 and 40 years old in good health.

This rearrangement joins TRBV28 to TRBJ2-6, with D uncertain. CDR1 MDHEN and CDR2 SYDVKM come from the germline V gene. This CDR3 spans 15 amino acids. V was trimmed by 6 bases and J by 0 bases, leaving 9 bases between them. In nucleotides, the CDR3 is TGTGCCAGCAGGCCGTTCTACTCTGGGGCCAACGTCCTGACTTTC. It is translated as CASRPFYSGANVLTF.

The chain joins TRBV14 to TRBJ2-7, with D possibly matching TRBD1 (6 bases). The CDR3 length is 14 residues. V was shortened by 1 base and J by 5 bases, with 12 bases between the two germline ends. In germline, CDR1 is SGHDN, CDR2 FVKESK. Here the CDR3 DNA reads TGTGCCAGCAGCCAAGGACAGGTAACCCACGAGCAGTACTTC. This sequence encodes CASSQGQVTHEQYF.

This rearrangement joins TRBV5-1 to TRBJ2-3; 13 nucleotides align to TRBD2. With V trimmed by 7 bases and J by 8 bases, 13 bases remained unmatched. Germline assignment: CDR1 SGHRS and CDR2 YFSETQ. CDR3 length: 16 residues. CDR3 protein: CASGGLAGSSTSTQYF. The CDR3 DNA reads as TGCGCCAGCGGGGGACTAGCGGGATCCTCCACCAGTACGCAGTATTTT.

The genes are TRBV5-4 and TRBJ1-2; D gene ambiguous. The germline V gene has CDR1 SGHNT and CDR2 YYREEE (reference sequence). Between the trimmed V and J ends, which lost 0 bases and 6 bases, there was a span of 9 bases. The CDR3 contains 13 residues. The CDR3 sequence is CASSLVGIHGYTF. CDR3 DNA sequence: TGTGCCAGCAGCTTGGTGGGTATACATGGCTACACCTTC.

Only a few counts were recorded for this clone. The sample holds other DNA sequences that translate to the same CDR3. The chain links TRBV7-8 to TRBJ2-1; maybe TRBD2 (5 bases). The CDR3 is 14 residues long. CDR1 SGHVS and CDR2 FQNEAQ come from the germline V gene. The V gene lost 5 bases and the J gene lost 0 bases, with 8 bases spanning the gap. This chain's CDR3 is CASSLRDSYNEQFF. DNA of the CDR3: TGTGCCAGCAGCCTTCGGGACTCCTACAATGAGCAGTTCTTC.

The V gene is TRBV9, the J gene TRBJ2-2; D might be TRBD1 (6 bases). This CDR3 has 15 amino acids. Germline-derived CDR1 and CDR2 are SGDLS and YYNGEE. V shed 5 bases and J shed 6 bases, with 17 bases lying between them. Here the CDR3 DNA reads TGTGCCAGCAGGCGTGGGGGCCATGGAGCCGGGGAGCTGTTTTTT. Translating gives CASRRGGHGAGELFF.

The chain joins TRBV5-1 to TRBJ2-1, with 7 nucleotides matching TRBD2. In germline, CDR1 is SGHRS, CDR2 YFSETQ. V lost 0 bases and J lost 3; bases outside the gene matches: 3. The CDR3 loop spans 15 amino acids. The CDR3 coding sequence is TGCGCCAGCAGCTTGGTTGGGGGGGACTACAATGAGCAGTTCTTC. It translates to CASSLVGGDYNEQFF.

The V call is TRBV11-2, the J call TRBJ2-7; D call uncertain. The germline gives CDR1 SGHAT, CDR2 FQNNGV. Trimming stripped 4 bases from V and 4 bases from J, with 11 bases between. The CDR3 loop spans 13 amino acids. The CDR3 sequence: CASSSDPQYEQYF. The CDR3 DNA reads as TGTGCCAGCAGCTCAGACCCCCAATACGAGCAGTACTTC.

The J gene is TRBJ2-3, the V gene TRBV7-9; 7 bases agree with TRBD2. The junction had 3 bases not matched to a gene; V was cut back by 7 bases and J by 2 bases. The CDR3 length is 13 residues. Germline V lookup: CDR1 SEHNR, CDR2 FQNEAQ (reference sequence). The CDR3: CASKRGATDTQYF. In nucleotides, the CDR3 is TGTGCCAGCAAGCGGGGCGCCACAGATACGCAGTATTTT.

Here the CDR3 DNA reads TGTGCCAGCAGCTTCTTAGGGGGCACCTACGAGCAGTACTTC. Translation: CASSFLGGTYEQYF. The chain couples TRBV7-2 to TRBJ2-7; 7 nucleotides align to TRBD1. This CDR3 spans 14 amino acids. Germline CDR1 is SGHTA and CDR2 is FQGNSA. Unmatched junction bases numbered 4, after V lost 3 bases and J lost 2 bases.

This rearrangement joins TRBV18 to TRBJ1-4; unclear D gene. Trimming took off 4 bases at V and 5 bases at J, with 5 bases between the two ends. The CDR3 length is 12 residues. Germline V gene lookup returns CDR1 KGHSH and CDR2 LQKENI. Here the CDR3 DNA reads TGTGCCAGCTCACGGGGAAATGAAAAACTGTTTTTT. This gives the protein CASSRGNEKLFF.

This chain uses TRBV9 with TRBJ1-2; no reliable D call. With 3 bases removed from V and 1 base from J, the gap between germline ends came to 13 bases. The CDR3 sequence is 15 residues long. Germline CDR1 SGDLS, CDR2 YYNGEE. CDR3 sequence reads: CASSGLRNDNYGYTF. Written as DNA, the CDR3 is TGTGCCAGCAGCGGACTAAGAAATGATAACTATGGCTACACCTTC. The full variable domain, with the rest looked up from reference TRBV9 and TRBJ1-2, is DSGVTQTPKHLITATGQRVTLRCSPRSGDLSVYWYQQSLDQGLQFLIQYYNGEERAKGNILERFSAQQFPDLHSELNLSSLELGDSALYFCASSGLRNDNYGYTFGSGTRLTVV.

The rearrangement links TRBV10-3 to TRBJ1-1, with 7 positions matching TRBD1. Germline V gene sequence: CDR1 ENHRY, CDR2 SYGVKD. The CDR3 length is 15 residues. CDR3 coding DNA: TGTCGAACGACCCGGGACAGTGACTTTTCCACTGAAGCTTTCTTT. Its protein product is CRTTRDSDFSTEAFF.

The chain links TRBV28 to TRBJ2-2; TRBD1 might be the D (5 bases). CDR1 and CDR2 (germline): MDHEN, SYDVKM. The V end lost 8 bases, the J end lost 7 bases, and 11 bases lay between the germline ends. This CDR3 comprises 12 residues. CDR3: CASEGEVGELFF. The CDR3, as DNA: TGTGCCAGCGAAGGGGAAGTCGGGGAGCTGTTTTTT. Together with reference TRBV28 and TRBJ2-2, the CDR3 gives the full variable domain: DVKVTQSSRYLVKRTGEKVFLECVQDMDHENMFWYRQDPGLGLRLIYFSYDVKMKEKGDIPEGYSVSREKKERFSLILESASTNQTSMYLCASEGEVGELFFGEGSRLTVL.

The J gene is TRBJ2-7, the V gene TRBV11-3; the match to TRBD1 covers 9 bases. Germline lookup yields CDR1 SGHNT and CDR2 YENEEA. The CDR3 runs 13 residues. The V gene end was trimmed by 5 bases and the J gene end by 6 bases; junction bases not matched to a gene: 5. For the CDR3, the DNA is TGTGCCAGCAGCCCCCGGACAGGGGTCGAGCAGTACTTC. It is translated as CASSPRTGVEQYF.

This chain connects TRBV5-1 to TRBJ2-1; TRBD2 matches at 10 bases. The J segment lost 4 bases and the V segment lost 5 bases, leaving 6 bases of the junction unmatched. The CDR3 is 15 amino acids. Germline V gives CDR1 SGHRS, CDR2 YFSETQ. The CDR3 DNA follows: TGCGCCAGCAGACAAGCGGGAGGGCCATACAATGAGCAGTTCTTC. Amino acid sequence: CASRQAGGPYNEQFF.

The rearrangement links TRBV18 to TRBJ1-1; D is undetermined. With 6 bases removed from V and 6 bases from J, the gap between germline ends came to 20 bases. Germline V lookup: CDR1 KGHSH, CDR2 LQKENI. This CDR3 comprises 15 residues. In DNA form, the CDR3 reads TGTGCCAGCTCCCCGGGTTCAGGAGCCTTGGCTGAAGCTTTCTTT. Translating gives CASSPGSGALAEAFF.

V is TRBV18 and J is TRBJ2-5; possibly TRBD1 for D (6 bases). This CDR3 spans 14 amino acids. Per the germline V gene, CDR1 is KGHSH and CDR2 is LQKENI. V was trimmed by 2 bases and J by 5 bases, leaving 12 bases between them. This CDR3 is CASSPLGQRETQYF. The CDR3 bases are TGTGCCAGCTCACCATTGGGACAAAGGGAGACCCAGTACTTC.

The chain joins TRBV28 to TRBJ1-2, with D possibly matching TRBD1 (5 bases). Looked up from germline, CDR1 is MDHEN and CDR2 is SYDVKM. The CDR3 spans 15 residues. V lost 3 bases and J lost 7, with 18 bases in between. The CDR3 protein is CASSLGPEPGFGYTF. CDR3 sequence (DNA): TGTGCCAGCAGTTTGGGTCCGGAACCAGGGTTTGGCTACACCTTC.

Comment on this clone: This same CDR3 is encoded by further DNA sequences in the sample. The chain is built from TRBV14 and TRBJ2-3, with unresolved D. V was clipped by 1 base and J by 3 bases, with 5 bases between them. The CDR3 covers 13 residues. Germline-derived CDR1 and CDR2 are SGHDN and FVKESK. CDR3 amino acids: CASSQVRTDTQYF. In DNA, the CDR3 is TGTGCCAGCAGCCAAGTGCGAACAGATACGCAGTATTTT. Supplemented by reference TRBV14 and TRBJ2-3, the full variable domain reads EAGVTQFPSHSVIEKGQTVTLRCDPISGHDNLYWYRRVMGKEIKFLLHFVKESKQDESGMPNNRFLAERTGGTYSTLKVQPAELEDSGVYFCASSQVRTDTQYFGPGTRLTVL.

This clone appeared a few times. The rearrangement joins TRBV11-2 to TRBJ1-5, with TRBD1 as a possible D gene (5 bases). Germline values: CDR1 SGHAT, CDR2 FQNNGV. CDR3 length equals 17 residues. The germline V and J ends were trimmed by 4 bases and 6 bases, with 22 bases remaining between them. CDR3 nucleotides: TGTGCCAGCAGCTCGACCCATAGGGACTTCTCCACTCAGCCCCAGCATTTT. It codes for CASSSTHRDFSTQPQHF.